The source of this TCR beta chain is a study of beta chain features in type 1 diabetes. Points from the study as a whole: More deletions and fewer insertions at VDJ junctions were found in patients with type 1 diabetes. All four CD4+ subsets from Type 1 diabetes patients carried moderately but significantly shorter TCRB CDR3s.

Populations obtained by sorting all exceeded 95% purity. The CDR3 runs to 14 residues. Trimming left V 6 bases short and J 1 base short, with 13 bases between. Germline assignment: CDR1 SQVTM and CDR2 ANQGSEA. This clone was seen more than once but under ten times. Its antigen is still unknown. As every portion of the isolated RNA was reverse transcribed, the sequencing read expressed TCRB transcripts. The method was immunoSEQ multiplex PCR; TCRdb's version includes in-frame clones alone and lacks a portion of them. The table shows about 650,000 clones, with roughly 12% occurring only once. Input material: naive CD4+ T cells from blood. The TCR sequence derives from a man younger than 40 with type 1 diabetes. The V gene is TRBV29-1, the J gene TRBJ2-1, with D perhaps matching TRBD1 or TRBD2 (6 bases each). CDR3 region: CSVHGGLSYNEQFF. CDR3 nucleotide sequence: TGCAGCGTCCATGGGGGGCTATCCTACAATGAGCAGTTCTTC.